This T cell receptor beta chain appears in the sequencing data of a study of technical replicates of blood from several donors. The method was immunoSEQ multiplex PCR; TCRdb's version includes in-frame clones alone and lacks a portion of them. This table holds approximately 70,000 clones, around 92% found once. The V gene's germline CDR1 is MNHEY and CDR2 SMNVEV (reference sequence). The CDR3 runs 18 residues. The V gene end was trimmed by 8 bases and the J gene end by 0 bases; junction bases not matched to a gene: 13. J is TRBJ2-2 and V is TRBV27, with 9 bases identical to TRBD1. The sequence was obtained from a human donor in good health. Sequencing used T cells isolated from PBMCs. Here the CDR3 reads CASQSYRDRESNTGELFF. The DNA for the CDR3 is TGTGCCAGCCAAAGCTACCGGGACAGGGAATCGAACACCGGGGAGCTGTTTTTT.